The clone carrying this TCR beta chain showed up just once. Its antigen is still unknown. These data originate in a study of CD8+CD57+ T cells in acquired aplastic anemia. Turning to the study itself: The DNA of sorted CD4+ and CD8+ cells averaged 3.2 ug. Healthy donors averaged around 10 million reads for CD4+ cells.

General study points: Both patients and controls carried the same twenty-nine CD8+ CDR3 sequences. Patients and controls were not found to differ significantly in CD8+ Simpson's diversity.

Genomic DNA templated the TCR beta VDJ and CDR3 profiling. Each CDR3 protein gets one entry after TCRdb re-called the reads with MiXCR. The sample lists tens of thousands of distinct CDR3 sequences; about half were seen once. V was cut by 3 bases and J by 3 bases, with 15 bases left in between. This CDR3 is 15 amino acids long. In germline, CDR1 is SQVTM, CDR2 ANQGSEA. The receptor's source is a human donor in good health, serving as a control. The V and J genes are TRBV29-1 and TRBJ2-1; tentatively, D is TRBD2 (7 bases). Sequencing input: sorted CD4+, CD8+, or CD8+CD57+ T cells (not recorded which) from PBMCs. The CDR3 reads CSVEEGERGYNEQFF. CDR3 nucleotide sequence: TGCAGCGTTGAGGAGGGGGAGCGGGGCTACAATGAGCAGTTCTTC.